This entry describes one T cell receptor (beta chain). What it binds is unknown. This sample stems from a study of blood T cells in healthy people across ages. Germline V gives CDR1 LGHNA, CDR2 YSLEER. The CDR3 is 17 amino acids. A second about 7 to 11 cycle PCR used barcoded and J-beta primers. TCRdb re-analysed the 5' RACE reads in MiXCR, keeping a single row per CDR3 protein. There are 1.2 million to 1.5 million distinct CDR3 sequences in the sample; approximately 63% occur only once, and 6.5% to 8% lies in the top ten. About 10 milliliters of peripheral blood were drawn from each donor into EDTA-treated tubes. Isolation of PBMCs gave at least 7 million cells per sample. Study-wide findings and caveats: The recorded TCR beta diversity per million T cells decreased in a roughly linear manner with age.

The chain employs TRBV4-3 and TRBJ2-4; 8 bases align to TRBD2. The J call may not be correct, given that the DNA end is closer to TRBJ2-7. The TCR was taken from a man aged 18-30 years in good health. Sequencing was carried out using blood. CDR3 region: CASSQKFSYSGDYEQYF. CDR3 DNA: TGCGCCAGCAGCCAAAAGTTCTCCTATAGCGGGGACTACGAGCAGTACTTC.